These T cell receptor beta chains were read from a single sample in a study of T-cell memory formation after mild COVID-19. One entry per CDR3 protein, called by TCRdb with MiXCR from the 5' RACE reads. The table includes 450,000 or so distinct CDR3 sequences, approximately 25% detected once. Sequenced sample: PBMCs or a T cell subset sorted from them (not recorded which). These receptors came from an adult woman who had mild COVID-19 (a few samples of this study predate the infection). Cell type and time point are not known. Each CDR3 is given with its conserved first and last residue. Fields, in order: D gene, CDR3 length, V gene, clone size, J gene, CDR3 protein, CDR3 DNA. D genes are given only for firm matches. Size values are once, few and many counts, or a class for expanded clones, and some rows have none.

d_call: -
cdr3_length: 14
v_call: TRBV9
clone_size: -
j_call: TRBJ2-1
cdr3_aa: CASTKRLCDNEQFF
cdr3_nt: TGTGCCAGCACAAAGCGTCTTTGCGACAATGAGCAGTTCTTC

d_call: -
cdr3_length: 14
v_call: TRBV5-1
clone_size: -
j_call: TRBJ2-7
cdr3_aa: CASSSGSGSYEQYF
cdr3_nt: TGCGCCAGCAGCTCGGGAAGTGGCTCCTACGAGCAGTACTTC

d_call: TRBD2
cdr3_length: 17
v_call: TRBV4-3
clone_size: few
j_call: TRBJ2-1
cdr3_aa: CASSQLAGPSPGNEQFF
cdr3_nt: TGCGCCAGCAGCCAACTAGCGGGACCTTCACCGGGGAATGAGCAGTTCTTC

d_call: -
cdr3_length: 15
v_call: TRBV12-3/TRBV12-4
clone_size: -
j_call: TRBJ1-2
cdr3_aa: CASSTSRDTHGGYTF
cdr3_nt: TGTGCCAGCAGTACATCCCGGGACACCCACGGGGGCTACACCTTC

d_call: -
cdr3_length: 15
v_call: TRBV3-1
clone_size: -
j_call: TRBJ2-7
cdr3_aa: CASSSILGYSYEQYF
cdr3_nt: TGTGCCAGCAGCTCGATTCTGGGATACTCCTACGAGCAGTACTTC

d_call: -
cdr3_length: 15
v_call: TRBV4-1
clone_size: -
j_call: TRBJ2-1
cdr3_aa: CASSLRETGWNEQFF
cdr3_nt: TGCGCCAGCAGCCTGAGGGAAACCGGGTGGAATGAGCAGTTCTTC

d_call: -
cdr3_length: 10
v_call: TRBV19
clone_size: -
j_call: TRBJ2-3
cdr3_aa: CATRAGTQYF
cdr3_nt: TGTGCCACCCGGGCGGGGACGCAGTATTTT

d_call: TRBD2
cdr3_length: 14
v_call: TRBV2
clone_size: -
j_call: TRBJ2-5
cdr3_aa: CASRIAGALETQYF
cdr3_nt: TGTGCCAGCAGGATAGCGGGGGCGCTGGAGACCCAGTACTTC

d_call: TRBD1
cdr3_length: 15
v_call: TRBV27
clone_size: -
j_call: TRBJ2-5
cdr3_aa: CASSSWTGEQETQYF
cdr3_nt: TGTGCCAGCAGTTCCTGGACAGGGGAACAAGAGACCCAGTACTTC

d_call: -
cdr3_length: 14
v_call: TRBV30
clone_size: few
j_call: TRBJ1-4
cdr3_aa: CAWSVLSTNEKLFF
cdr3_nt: TGTGCCTGGAGTGTACTAAGTACTAATGAAAAACTGTTTTTT

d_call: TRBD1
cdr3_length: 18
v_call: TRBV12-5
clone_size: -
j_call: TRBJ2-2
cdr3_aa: CASGLAGTGGANTGELFF
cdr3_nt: TGTGCTAGTGGTTTGGCTGGGACAGGGGGCGCGAACACCGGGGAGCTGTTTTTT

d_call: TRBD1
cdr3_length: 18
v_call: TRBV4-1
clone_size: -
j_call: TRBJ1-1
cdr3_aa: CASSQGTGLRGGNTEAFF
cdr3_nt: TGCGCCAGCAGCCAAGGGACAGGGCTGAGAGGAGGGAACACTGAAGCTTTCTTT

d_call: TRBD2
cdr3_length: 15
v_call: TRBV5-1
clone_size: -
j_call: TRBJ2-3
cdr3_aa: CASSAGLAGPDTQYF
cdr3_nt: TGCGCCAGCAGCGCCGGACTAGCGGGACCTGATACGCAGTATTTT

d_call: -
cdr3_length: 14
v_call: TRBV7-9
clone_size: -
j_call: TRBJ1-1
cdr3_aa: CASSLTQGRAEAFF
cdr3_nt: TGTGCCAGCAGCCTTACACAGGGAAGGGCTGAAGCTTTCTTT

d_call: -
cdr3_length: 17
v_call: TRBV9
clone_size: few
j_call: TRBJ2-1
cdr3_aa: CASSNRQLGGNVDEQFF
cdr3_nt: TGTGCCAGCAGCAACAGACAGCTAGGGGGTAACGTAGATGAGCAGTTCTTC

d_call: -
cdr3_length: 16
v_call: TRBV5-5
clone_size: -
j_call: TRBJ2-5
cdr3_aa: CASSLVVGAGGETQYF
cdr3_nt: TGTGCCAGCAGCTTGGTAGTCGGGGCAGGCGGAGAGACCCAGTACTTC

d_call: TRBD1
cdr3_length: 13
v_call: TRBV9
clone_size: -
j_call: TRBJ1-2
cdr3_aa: CASSVGQGDGYTF
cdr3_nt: TGTGCCAGCAGCGTAGGACAGGGCGATGGCTACACCTTC

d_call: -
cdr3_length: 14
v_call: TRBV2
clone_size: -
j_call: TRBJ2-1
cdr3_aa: CASSDRVLGNEQFF
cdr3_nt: TGTGCCAGCAGTGACAGGGTGCTGGGCAATGAGCAGTTCTTC

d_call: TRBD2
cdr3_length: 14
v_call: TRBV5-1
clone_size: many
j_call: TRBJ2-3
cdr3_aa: CASSSGLAGDTQYF
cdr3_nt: TGCGCCAGCAGCTCGGGACTAGCGGGAGATACGCAGTATTTT

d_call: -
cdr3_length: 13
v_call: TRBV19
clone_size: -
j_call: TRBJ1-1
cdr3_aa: CATTHRDHTEAFF
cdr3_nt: TGTGCCACCACCCACAGGGACCACACTGAAGCTTTCTTT

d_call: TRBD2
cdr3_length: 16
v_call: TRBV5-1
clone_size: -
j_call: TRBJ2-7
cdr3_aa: CASSPGGTSGGYEQYF
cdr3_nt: TGCGCCAGCAGCCCCGGAGGGACTAGCGGGGGCTACGAGCAGTACTTC

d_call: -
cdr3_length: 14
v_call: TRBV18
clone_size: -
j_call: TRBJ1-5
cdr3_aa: CASSPGGGRQPQHF
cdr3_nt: TGTGCCAGCTCACCGGGGGGGGGACGTCAGCCCCAGCATTTT

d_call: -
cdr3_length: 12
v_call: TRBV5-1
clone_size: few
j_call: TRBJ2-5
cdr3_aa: CASTLDGETQYF
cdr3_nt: TGCGCCAGCACCCTAGATGGCGAGACCCAGTACTTC

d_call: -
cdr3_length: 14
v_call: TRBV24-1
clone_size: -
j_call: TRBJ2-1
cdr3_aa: CASGSSIYVDEQFF
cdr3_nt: TGTGCCAGTGGAAGCAGCATCTACGTGGATGAGCAGTTCTTC

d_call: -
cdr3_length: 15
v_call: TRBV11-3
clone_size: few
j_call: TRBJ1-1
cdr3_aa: CASSLVRTTSTEAFF
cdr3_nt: TGTGCCAGCAGCTTAGTCCGGACAACTTCCACTGAAGCTTTCTTT

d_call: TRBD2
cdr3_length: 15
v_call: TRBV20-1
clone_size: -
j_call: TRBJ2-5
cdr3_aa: CSARDGTSHQETQYF
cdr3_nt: TGCAGTGCTAGAGATGGGACTAGCCACCAAGAGACCCAGTACTTC

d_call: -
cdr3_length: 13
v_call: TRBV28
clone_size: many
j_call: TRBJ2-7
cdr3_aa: CASSLSPRYEQYF
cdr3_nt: TGTGCCAGCAGTTTATCCCCTAGGTACGAGCAGTACTTC

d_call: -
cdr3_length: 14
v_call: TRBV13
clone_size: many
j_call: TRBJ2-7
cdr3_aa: CASSLGPTAYEQYF
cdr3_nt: TGTGCCAGCAGCTTAGGACCAACCGCGTACGAGCAGTACTTC

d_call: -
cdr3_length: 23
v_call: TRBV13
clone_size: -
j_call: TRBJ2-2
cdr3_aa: CASSLGIDSSIDQNRRNTGELFF
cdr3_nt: TGTGCCAGCAGCTTGGGGATTGACAGCAGCATTGACCAGAACCGCCGAAACACCGGGGAGCTGTTTTTT

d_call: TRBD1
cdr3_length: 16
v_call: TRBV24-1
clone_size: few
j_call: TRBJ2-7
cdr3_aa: CATSGPPGQGSYEQYF
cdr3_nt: TGTGCCACCAGTGGCCCCCCGGGACAGGGCTCCTACGAGCAGTACTTC

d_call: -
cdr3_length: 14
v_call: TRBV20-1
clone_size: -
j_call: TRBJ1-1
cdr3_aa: CSARGPTRNTEAFF
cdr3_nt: TGCAGTGCTAGAGGACCTACGCGGAACACTGAAGCTTTCTTT

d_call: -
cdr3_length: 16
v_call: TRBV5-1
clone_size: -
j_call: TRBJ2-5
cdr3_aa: CASSLEAGQATQAQYF
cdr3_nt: TGCGCCAGCAGCTTGGAAGCGGGACAGGCGACCCAAGCCCAGTACTTC

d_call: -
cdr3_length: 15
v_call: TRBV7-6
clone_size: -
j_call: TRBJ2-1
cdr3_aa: CASSLALEVGTDQFF
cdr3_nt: TGTGCCAGCAGCTTAGCGCTTGAGGTCGGGACTGATCAGTTCTTC

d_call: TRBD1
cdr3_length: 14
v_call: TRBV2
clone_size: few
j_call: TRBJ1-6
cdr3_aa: CAQRTGTYNSPLHF
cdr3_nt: TGTGCCCAGCGGACAGGGACCTATAATTCACCCCTCCACTTT

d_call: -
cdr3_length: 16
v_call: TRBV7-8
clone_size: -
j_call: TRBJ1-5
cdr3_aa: CASSLAVQGWNQPQHF
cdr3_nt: TGTGCCAGCAGCTTAGCAGTTCAGGGGTGGAATCAGCCCCAGCATTTT

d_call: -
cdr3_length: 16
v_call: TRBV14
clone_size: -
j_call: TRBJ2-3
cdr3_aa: CASSQVVLALTDTQYF
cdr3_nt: TGTGCCAGCAGCCAAGTCGTACTAGCCCTCACAGATACGCAGTATTTT

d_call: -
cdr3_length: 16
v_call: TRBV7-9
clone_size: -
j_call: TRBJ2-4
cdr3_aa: CASTNFQAIAKNIQYF
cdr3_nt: TGTGCCAGCACCAATTTCCAGGCGATAGCCAAAAACATTCAGTACTTC

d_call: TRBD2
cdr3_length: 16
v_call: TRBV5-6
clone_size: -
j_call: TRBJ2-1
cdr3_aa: CASSLGYGLGDNEQFF
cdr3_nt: TGTGCCAGCAGCTTGGGGTACGGACTAGGGGACAATGAGCAGTTCTTC

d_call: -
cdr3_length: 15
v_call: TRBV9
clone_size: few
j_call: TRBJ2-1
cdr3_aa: CASSVVGGRGDEQFF
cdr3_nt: TGTGCCAGCAGCGTAGTTGGTGGGAGGGGGGATGAGCAGTTCTTC

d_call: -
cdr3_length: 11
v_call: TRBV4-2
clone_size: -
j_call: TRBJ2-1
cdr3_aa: CATRGDNEQFF
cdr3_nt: TGTGCCACCAGAGGCGACAATGAGCAGTTCTTC

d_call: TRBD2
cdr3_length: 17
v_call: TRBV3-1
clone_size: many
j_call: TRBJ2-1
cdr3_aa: CASSQDVQASGRSEQFF
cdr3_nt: TGTGCCAGCAGCCAAGATGTACAGGCTAGCGGGAGGAGTGAGCAGTTCTTC

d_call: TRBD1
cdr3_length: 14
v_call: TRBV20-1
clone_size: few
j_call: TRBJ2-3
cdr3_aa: CSASKGTGVDTQYF
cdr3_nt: TGCAGTGCTAGCAAAGGGACAGGGGTCGATACGCAGTATTTT

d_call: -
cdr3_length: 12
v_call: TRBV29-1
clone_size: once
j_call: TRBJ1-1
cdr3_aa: CSVVTMNTEAFF
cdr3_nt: TGCAGCGTTGTGACAATGAACACTGAAGCTTTCTTT